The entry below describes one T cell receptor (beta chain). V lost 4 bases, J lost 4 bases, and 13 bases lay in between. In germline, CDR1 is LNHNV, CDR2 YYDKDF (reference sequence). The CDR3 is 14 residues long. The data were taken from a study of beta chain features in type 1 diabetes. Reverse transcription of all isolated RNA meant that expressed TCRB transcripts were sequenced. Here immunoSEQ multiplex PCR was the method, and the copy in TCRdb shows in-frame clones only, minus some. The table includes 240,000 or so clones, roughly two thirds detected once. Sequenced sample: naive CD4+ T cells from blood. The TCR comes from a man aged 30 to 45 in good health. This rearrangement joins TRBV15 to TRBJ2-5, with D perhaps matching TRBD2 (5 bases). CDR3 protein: CATSTLGGLETQYF. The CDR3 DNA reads TGTGCCACCAGCACACTAGGTGGATTAGAGACCCAGTACTTC.